The T cell receptor (beta chain) under discussion was sequenced for a study of Ad26.COV2.S vaccination and SARS-CoV-2 variants. As regards this clone: Its specificity is unknown.

V shed 8 bases and J shed 5 bases, with 16 bases lying between them. The CDR3 is made up of 13 amino acids. The V gene's germline CDR1 is PRHDT and CDR2 FYEKMQ (reference sequence). Clones were sequenced by immunoSEQ multiplex PCR, and TCRdb holds only the in-frame ones, with some missing. The sample lists about 320,000 clones, 70% to 90% seen once, with under 2.5% in the top ten. Study-level findings and limits: Following vaccination, spike-specific CD8+ and CD4+ T cell responses reportedly exhibited substantial breadth.

Treatment: roughly 19 received Ad26.COV2.S at low or high dose, single or two shots; five or six received placebo; per-sample allocation not given. The samples were gathered on day 63 after the first injection of vaccine or placebo. This person who donated was an adult of 18-55 years in Boston. An Ad26 vector was used to express Wuhan-strain SARS-CoV-2 spike as the vaccine. The sample consisted of peripheral blood, taken in a trial of Ad26.COV2.S vaccine versus placebo. This receptor was obtained from a person between 18 and 65 years old who received the Ad26.COV2.S COVID-19 vaccine or a placebo. The chain recombines TRBV13 with TRBJ2-7, with D possibly TRBD2 on 7 matching bases. DNA for the CDR3: TGTGCCAGCGGGGGGGCCGAATCCCACGAGCAGTACTTC. Translated: CASGGAESHEQYF.